The next 15 T cell receptor beta chains were all read from a single sample in a study of T cells in Graves' hyperthyroidism and ophthalmopathy (dated by TCRdb to 2018 to 2020). Libraries were built with multiplex PCR. Sequencer: Illumina HiSeq 2000. The TCR beta CDR3 regions were amplified from the RNA transcripts. The first round of RT-PCR for the TCR CDR3 was performed with the HTBI primer set and the Qiagen OneStep RT-PCR kit. TCRdb ran its own pipeline on the public reads, namely fastp trimming at Q25 and MiXCR clone calling, and kept in-frame beta chains. A single entry per CDR3 protein holds the most common genes and DNA from its merged rows. The sample yields 300,000 to 450,000 distinct CDR3 sequences; around a sixth were counted once. Of the sample, approximately 30% falls within the top ten clones. The sample was blood. The origin of the receptors is a young woman with Graves' hyperthyroidism that later progressed to Graves' ophthalmopathy.

This clonotype was recorded a few times. The chain links TRBV9 to TRBJ2-1, with 12 nucleotides matching TRBD1. J was trimmed by 7 bases and V by 4 bases; bases with no gene match: 3. Germline-derived CDR1 and CDR2 are SGDLS and YYNGEE. CDR3 length: 14 residues. CDR3: CASSRDRGRNEQFF. CDR3 nucleotide sequence: TGTGCCAGCAGCCGGGACAGGGGGCGGAATGAGCAGTTCTTC.

This clonotype was picked up many times. The gene calls are TRBV7-2 and TRBJ1-3; D is undetermined. In germline, CDR1 is SGHTA, CDR2 FQGNSA. V lost 5 bases and J lost 8, with 16 bases in between. The CDR3 extends over 14 amino acids. The CDR3 nucleotides read TGTGCCAGCAGCCGCTGGCAGTACGCGGACACCATATATTTT. Encoded protein: CASSRWQYADTIYF.

This clonotype was seen many times. The CDR3 is CASSPLGQGGTYEQYF. In DNA form, the CDR3 reads TGTGCCAGCAGCCCATTAGGACAGGGTGGGACCTACGAGCAGTACTTC. The chain is built from TRBV7-9 and TRBJ2-7; 8 positions agree with TRBD1. The CDR3 covers 16 residues. Looked up from germline, CDR1 is SEHNR and CDR2 is FQNEAQ (reference sequence). Unmatched junction bases numbered 11, after V lost 5 bases and J lost 2 bases.

Many counts were recorded for this clonotype. The V gene is TRBV3-1, the J gene TRBJ1-2; weak D call: TRBD1 (6 bases). CDR3 size: 14 residues. Looked up from germline, CDR1 is LGHDT and CDR2 is YNNKEL (reference sequence). V was clipped by 1 base and J by 8 bases, with 14 bases between them. The DNA for the CDR3 is TGTGCCAGCAGCCAAGGAGGGGGGGCCCGAGGCTACACCTTC. Protein sequence: CASSQGGGARGYTF.

In this sample, this clonotype turned up many times. The rearrangement links TRBV12-3 or TRBV12-4 to TRBJ2-1, with D maybe TRBD1 (6 bases). The CDR3 is made up of 15 amino acids. The V and J ends lost 3 bases and 2 bases respectively, with 11 bases between them. The CDR3 loop reads CASSLGRGAYNEQFF. The CDR3 DNA reads as TGTGCCAGCAGTTTGGGCAGGGGTGCCTACAATGAGCAGTTCTTC.

This clonotype showed up many times. This chain uses TRBV15 with TRBJ2-5; D gene uncertain. Germline CDR1 is LNHNV and CDR2 is YYDKDF (reference sequence). The CDR3 is made up of 16 amino acids. Trimming took 1 base from V and 0 from J, leaving 12 bases between them. CDR3 bases: TGTGCCACCAGCAGAGGAGGAGACTGGTACCAAGAGACCCAGTACTTC. Amino acid sequence: CATSRGGDWYQETQYF.

This clonotype was counted once. Just one base apart from a much larger clone, this may be a read error. The V and J genes are TRBV6-1 and TRBJ2-7, with TRBD1 matching over 7 bases. In germline, CDR1 is MNHNS, CDR2 SASEGT. The CDR3 is 16 residues long. The V and J ends lost 5 bases and 3 bases, in that order; junction bases with no gene match: 13. The CDR3 reads CASSQSTGQRHYEQYF. CDR3 in DNA: TGTGCCAGCAGTCAATCTACGGGACAGCGACACTACGAGCAGTACTTC.

V usage is TRBV2 and J usage is TRBJ2-1; TRBD2 matches 11 bases. CDR1 and CDR2 from the germline V gene are SNHLY and FYNNEI. The CDR3 has 16 amino acids. The trim removed 2 bases at V and 10 bases at J, leaving 10 bases unmatched. CDR3 bases: TGTGCCAGCAGTGAATATACTAGCGGGAGTAGGCCGGAGCAGTTCTTC. Translating gives CASSEYTSGSRPEQFF.

This clonotype was observed a few times. A much larger clone lies a single base off, so this may be a read error. This sequence joins TRBV12-3 or TRBV12-4 and TRBJ2-5; unclear D gene. V lost 1 base and J 5 bases, leaving 11 bases between the germline ends. This CDR3 is 14 amino acids long. The CDR3 nucleotides are TGTGCCAGCAGTTTAGGCGGTCCGGTGGAGACCCAGTACTTC. This encodes CASSLGGPVETQYF.

Concerning this clonotype itself: Relative to the germline gene, one junction end is altered; a read error may explain this. The chain carries TRBV5-1 and TRBJ1-6; 10 bases line up with TRBD1. This CDR3 is built from 17 residues. Germline V CDR1 and CDR2: SGHRS, YFSETQ. The CDR3 DNA reads TGCACCAGCAGCACCCGGGACAGGGGCTCCTATAATTCACCCCTCCACTTT. Amino acid sequence: CTSSTRDRGSYNSPLHF.

This clonotype was observed many times. The V call is TRBV6-2 or TRBV6-3, the J call TRBJ2-7; D uncertain. V shed 5 bases and J shed 4 bases, with 12 bases lying between them. The CDR3 length is 13 residues. The germline CDR1 and CDR2 sequences are MNHEY and SVGEGT. The CDR3 here is CASSPLLEYEQYF. In DNA, the CDR3 is TGTGCCAGCAGTCCCCTCCTCGAGTACGAGCAGTACTTC.

Ten or more counts support this clonotype. V and J are TRBV12-3 or TRBV12-4 and TRBJ2-7; no clear D gene. Trimming left V 5 bases short and J 2 bases short, with 16 bases between. The CDR3 sequence is 15 residues long. The chain's CDR3 is CASSPGAPGPYEQYF. CDR3 nucleotides: TGTGCCAGCAGTCCAGGAGCCCCCGGCCCCTACGAGCAGTACTTC.

This clonotype was counted ten times or more. The J gene is TRBJ1-1, the V gene TRBV12-3 or TRBV12-4, with unresolved D. Trimming pared 3 bases from V and 2 bases from J, leaving 7 bases between. The CDR3 has 13 residues. CDR3 DNA: TGTGCCAGCAGTTTGTTAAGCAACACTGAAGCTTTCTTT. Residues: CASSLLSNTEAFF.

This clonotype was seen ten or more times. The chain recombines TRBV30 with TRBJ2-7; 11 nucleotides line up with TRBD2. This CDR3 has 14 residues. V dropped 4 bases and J dropped 3; count of bases not matched to a gene: 5. Germline V gives CDR1 GTSNPN, CDR2 SVGIG (reference sequence). The CDR3, as DNA: TGTGCCTGGAAGACTAGCGGGGCCTACTACGAGCAGTACTTC. As protein: CAWKTSGAYYEQYF.

Ten or more counts support this clonotype. CDR3 nucleotide sequence: TGTGCCAGCAGCCAATCGACTAGCGGGAGACCACAGTACTTC. Amino acids: CASSQSTSGRPQYF. This chain connects TRBV14 to TRBJ2-5, with 12 nucleotides matching TRBD2. Looked up from germline, CDR1 is SGHDN and CDR2 is FVKESK. There are 14 residues in the CDR3. The V segment lost 2 bases and the J segment 11 bases; nucleotides outside the gene matches: 6.